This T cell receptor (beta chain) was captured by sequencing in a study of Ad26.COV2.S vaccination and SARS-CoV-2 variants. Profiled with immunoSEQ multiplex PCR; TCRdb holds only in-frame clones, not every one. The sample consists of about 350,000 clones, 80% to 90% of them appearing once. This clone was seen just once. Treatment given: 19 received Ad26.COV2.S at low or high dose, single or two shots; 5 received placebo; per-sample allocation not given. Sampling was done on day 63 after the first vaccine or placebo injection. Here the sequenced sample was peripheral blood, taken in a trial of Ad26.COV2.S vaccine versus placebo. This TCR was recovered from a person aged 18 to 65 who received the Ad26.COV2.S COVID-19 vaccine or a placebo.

In DNA form, the CDR3 reads TGTGCCAGCAGCTTACGCGGACAGGCTAGCAATCAGCCCCAGCATTTT. It codes for CASSLRGQASNQPQHF. The chain links TRBV7-2 to TRBJ1-5; 7 bases are shared with TRBD1. CDR3 size: 16 residues. The V and J ends lost 2 bases and 0 bases, in that order; junction bases with no gene match: 4. Germline loops: CDR1 SGHTA, CDR2 FQGNSA.